These 20 T cell receptor beta chains came from one sample sequenced in a study of cytomegalovirus exposure and HLA in healthy donors. With 60 Vbeta and 13 Jbeta primers, the PCR was carried out. Produced via immunoSEQ multiplex PCR; TCRdb's table is partial and in-frame only. This sample has roughly 120,000 clones, with roughly 74% found just once. Sequencing used PBMCs. The receptors were gathered from a woman in her forties or fifties in good health and CMV-seropositive.

The chain combines TRBV19 with TRBJ1-5; D ambiguous. The CDR3 covers 13 residues. V lost 3 bases and J 7 bases, leaving 10 bases between the germline ends. The germline V gene encodes CDR1 LNHDA and CDR2 SQIVND (reference sequence). In DNA, the CDR3 is TGTGCCAGTAGTATGGTGACAAGGCAGCCCCAGCATTTT. Protein product: CASSMVTRQPQHF.

The chain carries TRBV28 and TRBJ1-5; D is perhaps TRBD1 (6 bases). V lost 5 bases to trimming and J lost 7 bases, with 15 bases between them. CDR1 and CDR2 from the germline V gene are MDHEN and SYDVKM. The CDR3 is 14 residues long. The CDR3 region is CASSTTGSRQPQHF. CDR3 nucleotide sequence: TGTGCCAGCAGTACTACAGGGAGCCGGCAGCCCCAGCATTTT.

There are a few counts of this clone. Here the CDR3 DNA reads TGTGCCAGCAGCTTACCGGGACTCCAAGGCCCGACAGATACGCAGTATTTT. Its protein product is CASSLPGLQGPTDTQYF. This chain connects TRBV5-8 to TRBJ2-3; D may be TRBD2 (6 bases). Germline lookup yields CDR1 SGHTS and CDR2 YDEGEE. The CDR3 runs 17 residues. V lost 2 bases to trimming and J lost 3 bases, with 19 bases between them.

V usage is TRBV2 and J usage is TRBJ1-6; a possible D gene is TRBD1 (5 bases). This CDR3 contains 14 residues. With 5 bases removed from V and 9 bases from J, the gap between germline ends came to 14 bases. Germline-derived CDR1 and CDR2 are SNHLY and FYNNEI. The CDR3 coding sequence is TGTGCCAGCAGTTACAGGACCGGCATTTCACCCCTCCACTTT. It encodes CASSYRTGISPLHF.

The chain has TRBV6-5 and TRBJ2-5, with 9 bases that match TRBD1. The end of the DNA is better explained by TRBJ2-7, so the J call may be wrong. The CDR3 is 14 residues long. Germline CDR1 and CDR2: MNHEY and SVGAGI. The CDR3 here is CARRPGTGSYEQYF. As DNA, the CDR3 is TGTGCCAGGAGACCCGGGACAGGGTCCTACGAGCAGTACTTC.

V and J are TRBV7-8 and TRBJ1-5, with unresolved D. The CDR3 has 14 residues. The V gene's germline CDR1 is SGHVS and CDR2 FQNEAQ. V was trimmed by 1 base and J by 5 bases, leaving 9 bases between them. The CDR3 region has the DNA TGTGCCAGCAGCTTAGAATACGAGGATCAGCCCCAGCATTTT. Translated, it gives CASSLEYEDQPQHF.

In nucleotides, the CDR3 is TGCAGCGTTGAAGATCCAGGGGTGGCCTATGGCTACACCTTC. As protein: CSVEDPGVAYGYTF. The rearrangement joins TRBV29-1 to TRBJ1-2; perhaps TRBD1 as D (6 bases). Trimming pared 0 bases from V and 4 bases from J, leaving 12 bases between. This CDR3 contains 14 residues. Germline V gives CDR1 SQVTM, CDR2 ANQGSEA.

This clone was seen once. The chain recombines TRBV5-1 with TRBJ2-5, with 12 bases fitting TRBD2. The CDR3 runs to 15 residues. Germline CDR1 and CDR2: SGHRS and YFSETQ. Trimming removed 2 bases from V and 5 bases from J; junction bases left unmatched: 4. The CDR3 loop is CASSFGLAGSETQYF. The DNA of the CDR3 is TGCGCCAGCAGCTTCGGACTAGCGGGGTCTGAGACCCAGTACTTC. The entire variable domain, with the rest obtained from reference TRBV5-1 and TRBJ2-5, is as follows: KAGVTQTPRYLIKTRGQQVTLSCSPISGHRSVSWYQQTPGQGLQFLFEYFSETQRNKGNFPGRFSGRQFSNSRSEMNVSTLELGDSALYLCASSFGLAGSETQYFGPGTRLLVL.

This clone showed up just a few times. V usage is TRBV2 and J usage is TRBJ2-1, with TRBD2 identical over 9 bases. Germline V CDR1 and CDR2: SNHLY, FYNNEI. Losses at the gene ends were 8 bases for V and 5 bases for J; bases not matched to a gene: 10. CDR3 length: 15 residues. DNA of the CDR3: TGTGCCAGCGGGAAAGCGGGGGGCCTAAACAATGAGCAGTTCTTC. Protein: CASGKAGGLNNEQFF.

The chain recombines TRBV7-2 with TRBJ1-2; TRBD1 matches 8 bases. V lost 5 bases and J lost 8; bases outside the gene matches: 10. The germline CDR1 and CDR2 sequences are SGHTA and FQGNSA. The CDR3 has 14 residues. The chain's CDR3 is CASSLTTGGRGYTF. CDR3 bases: TGTGCCAGCAGCCTCACTACAGGGGGAAGGGGCTACACCTTC.

The chain employs TRBV4-2 and TRBJ2-1, with 9 nucleotides matching TRBD2. The CDR3 consists of 15 residues. V dropped 5 bases and J dropped 7; count of bases not matched to a gene: 9. Germline loops: CDR1 LGHNA, CDR2 YNFKEQ. The CDR3, as DNA: TGTGCCAGCAGCGGGGGCGGGGGGGTGAGGAATGAGCAGTTCTTC. It codes for CASSGGGGVRNEQFF.

This clone was detected only a few times. This chain uses TRBV2 with TRBJ1-3; TRBD1 might be the D (5 bases). This CDR3 contains 14 residues. V shed 4 bases and J shed 2 bases, with 9 bases lying between them. CDR1 and CDR2 (germline): SNHLY, FYNNEI. The CDR3 DNA is TGTGCCAGCAGTGCTGAAGGGGCTGGAAACACCATATATTTT. Protein: CASSAEGAGNTIYF. The full variable domain, with the rest looked up from reference TRBV2 and TRBJ1-3, is EPEVTQTPSHQVTQMGQEVILRCVPISNHLYFYWYRQILGQKVEFLVSFYNNEISEKSEIFDDQFSVERPDGSNFTLKIRSTKLEDSAMYFCASSAEGAGNTIYFGEGSWLTVV.

The chain recombines TRBV7-2 with TRBJ2-7; TRBD1 matches at 9 bases. CDR3 length: 14 amino acids. With V trimmed by 3 bases and J by 6 bases, 6 bases remained unmatched. Germline CDR1 is SGHTA and CDR2 is FQGNSA. This CDR3 is CASSFGTGSLEQYF. DNA for the CDR3: TGTGCCAGCAGCTTTGGGACAGGGTCTCTCGAGCAGTACTTC.

The rearrangement links TRBV6-1 to TRBJ1-2; possible D gene TRBD1, 6 bases. Germline CDR1 is MNHNS and CDR2 is SASEGT. Trimming shortened V by 5 bases and J by 2 bases, and 15 bases separated the two germline ends. This CDR3 contains 15 residues. CDR3 residues: CASSPPGHANYGYTF. CDR3 nucleotides: TGTGCCAGCAGTCCTCCGGGACATGCAAACTATGGCTACACCTTC.

The V call is TRBV6-5, the J call TRBJ1-2, with a tentative D call TRBD1 (6 bases). V shed 2 bases and J shed 2 bases, with 12 bases lying between them. Germline V gene data show CDR1 as MNHEY and CDR2 as SVGAGI. The CDR3 is 15 residues long. CDR3 nucleotides: TGTGCCAGCAGTTACGACTATACAGGGAACTATGGCTACACCTTC. Its translation is CASSYDYTGNYGYTF.

The chain combines TRBV2 with TRBJ1-2, with 7 bases aligning to TRBD1. The CDR3 is 16 amino acids. J lost 5 bases, V lost 6 bases, and 15 bases had no gene match. Germline V lookup: CDR1 SNHLY, CDR2 FYNNEI. CDR3 nucleotide sequence: TGTGCCAGCAGGCTAGAAGGGGGCATCCCCTTTTATGGCTACACCTTC. Translation gives CASRLEGGIPFYGYTF.

The chain is built from TRBV2 and TRBJ1-2; TRBD1 aligns across 8 bases. CDR3 length equals 16 residues. Germline trimming cut 9 bases from V and 1 base from J; bases unmatched to any gene: 13. Germline assignment: CDR1 SNHLY and CDR2 FYNNEI. The CDR3 bases are TGTGCCAGTTCCAAGCGGAGGACAGGGAATAACTATGGCTACACCTTC. Residues: CASSKRRTGNNYGYTF. Filled out from reference TRBV2 and TRBJ1-2, the complete variable domain reads EPEVTQTPSHQVTQMGQEVILRCVPISNHLYFYWYRQILGQKVEFLVSFYNNEISEKSEIFDDQFSVERPDGSNFTLKIRSTKLEDSAMYFCASSKRRTGNNYGYTFGSGTRLTVV.

The chain combines TRBV9 with TRBJ2-1; D is perhaps TRBD2 (6 bases). Trimming shortened V by 3 bases and J by 3 bases, and 13 bases separated the two germline ends. The CDR3 is 15 amino acids. Germline assignment: CDR1 SGDLS and CDR2 YYNGEE. The CDR3 nucleotides read TGTGCCAGCAGCGGCGCGGGACGGGTCTACAATGAGCAGTTCTTC. Protein: CASSGAGRVYNEQFF.

This chain joins TRBV27 and TRBJ2-7, with 10 bases lining up with TRBD1. CDR1 is MNHEY and CDR2 is SMNVEV in the germline V gene (reference sequence). CDR3 size: 15 residues. With V trimmed by 5 bases and J by 4 bases, 8 bases remained unmatched. CDR3 amino acids: CASSLGQGEVYEQYF. The CDR3 region has the DNA TGTGCCAGCAGTCTCGGACAGGGGGAGGTTTACGAGCAGTACTTC.

The sample holds a few counts of this clone. J is TRBJ2-6 and V is TRBV27; weak D call: TRBD2 (6 bases). Trimming removed 8 bases from V and 0 bases from J, with 8 bases in between. Germline CDR1 MNHEY, CDR2 SMNVEV (reference sequence). The CDR3 sequence is 14 residues long. The CDR3 here is CASGGISGANVLTF. Written as DNA, the CDR3 is TGTGCCAGCGGGGGGATCTCTGGGGCCAACGTCCTGACTTTC.